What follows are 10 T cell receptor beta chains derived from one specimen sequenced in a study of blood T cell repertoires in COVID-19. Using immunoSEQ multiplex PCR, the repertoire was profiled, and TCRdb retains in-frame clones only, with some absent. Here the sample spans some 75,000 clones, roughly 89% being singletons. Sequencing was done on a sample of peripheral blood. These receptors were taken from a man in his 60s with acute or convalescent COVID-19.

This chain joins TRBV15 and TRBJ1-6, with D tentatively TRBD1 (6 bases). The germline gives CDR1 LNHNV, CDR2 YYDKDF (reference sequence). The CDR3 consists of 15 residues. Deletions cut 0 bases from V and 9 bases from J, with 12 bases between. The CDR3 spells CATSRDGGQSSPLHF. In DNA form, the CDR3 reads TGTGCCACCAGCAGAGATGGAGGACAGTCTTCACCCCTCCACTTT.

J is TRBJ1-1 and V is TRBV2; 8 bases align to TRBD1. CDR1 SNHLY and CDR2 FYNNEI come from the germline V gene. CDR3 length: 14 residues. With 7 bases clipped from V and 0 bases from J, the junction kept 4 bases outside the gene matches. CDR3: CASIDRGMNTEAFF. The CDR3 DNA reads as TGTGCCAGCATTGACAGGGGAATGAACACTGAAGCTTTCTTT.

DNA of the CDR3: TGTGCCAGCAGCCATAGACAGGGGCCATATAACACCGGGGAGCTGTTTTTT. Translated: CASSHRQGPYNTGELFF. The chain couples TRBV7-9 to TRBJ2-2, with 8 bases identical to TRBD1. CDR3 length: 17 residues. CDR1 and CDR2 from the germline V gene are SEHNR and FQNEAQ (reference sequence). The ends lost 5 bases at V and 2 bases at J; junction bases unmatched: 10.

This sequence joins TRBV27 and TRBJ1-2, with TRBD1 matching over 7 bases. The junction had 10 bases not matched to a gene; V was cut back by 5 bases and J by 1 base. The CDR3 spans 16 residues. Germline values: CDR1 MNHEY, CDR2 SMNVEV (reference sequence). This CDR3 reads CASSTIQSGGNYGYTF. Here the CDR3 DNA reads TGTGCCAGCAGTACAATCCAATCAGGGGGTAACTATGGCTACACCTTC.

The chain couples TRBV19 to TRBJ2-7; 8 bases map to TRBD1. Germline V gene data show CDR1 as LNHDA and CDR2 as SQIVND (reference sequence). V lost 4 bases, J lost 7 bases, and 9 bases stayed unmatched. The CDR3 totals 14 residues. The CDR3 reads CASSNPDRAAEQYF. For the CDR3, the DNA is TGTGCCAGTAGTAATCCGGACAGGGCGGCTGAGCAGTACTTC.

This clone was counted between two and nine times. The CDR3 nucleotides are TGCAGTGCTAGTTTAGACTACGAGCAGTACTTC. Protein sequence: CSASLDYEQYF. The V gene is TRBV20-1, the J gene TRBJ2-7; no reliable D call. Looked up from germline, CDR1 is DFQATT and CDR2 is SNEGSKA (reference sequence). The CDR3 consists of 11 residues. V lost 3 bases to trimming and J lost 3 bases, with 6 bases between them.

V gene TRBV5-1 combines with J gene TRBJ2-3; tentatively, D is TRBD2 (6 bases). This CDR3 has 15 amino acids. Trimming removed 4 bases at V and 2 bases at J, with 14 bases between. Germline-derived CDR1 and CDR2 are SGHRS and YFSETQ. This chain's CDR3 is CASSLSDYYTDTQYF. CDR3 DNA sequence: TGCGCCAGCAGCCTTTCGGACTACTACACAGATACGCAGTATTTT.

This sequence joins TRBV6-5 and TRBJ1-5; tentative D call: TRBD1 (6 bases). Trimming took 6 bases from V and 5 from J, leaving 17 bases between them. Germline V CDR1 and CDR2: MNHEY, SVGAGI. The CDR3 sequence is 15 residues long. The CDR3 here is CASRPGTAGDQPQHF. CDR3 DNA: TGTGCCAGCAGACCCGGGACGGCAGGGGATCAGCCCCAGCATTTT.

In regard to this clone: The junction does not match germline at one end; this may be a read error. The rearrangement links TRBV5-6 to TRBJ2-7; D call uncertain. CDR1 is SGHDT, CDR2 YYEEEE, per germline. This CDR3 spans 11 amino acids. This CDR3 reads CASSSSHEQYF. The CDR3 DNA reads TGTGCCAGCAGTTCCTCCCACGAGCAGTACTTC.

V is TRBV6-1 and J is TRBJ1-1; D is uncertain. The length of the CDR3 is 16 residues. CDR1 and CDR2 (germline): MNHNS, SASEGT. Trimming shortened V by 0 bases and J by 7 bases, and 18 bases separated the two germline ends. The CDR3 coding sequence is TGTGCCAGCAGTGAAGCGGGCCGTCGGGCGGGGTTTGAAGCTTTCTTT. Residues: CASSEAGRRAGFEAFF.